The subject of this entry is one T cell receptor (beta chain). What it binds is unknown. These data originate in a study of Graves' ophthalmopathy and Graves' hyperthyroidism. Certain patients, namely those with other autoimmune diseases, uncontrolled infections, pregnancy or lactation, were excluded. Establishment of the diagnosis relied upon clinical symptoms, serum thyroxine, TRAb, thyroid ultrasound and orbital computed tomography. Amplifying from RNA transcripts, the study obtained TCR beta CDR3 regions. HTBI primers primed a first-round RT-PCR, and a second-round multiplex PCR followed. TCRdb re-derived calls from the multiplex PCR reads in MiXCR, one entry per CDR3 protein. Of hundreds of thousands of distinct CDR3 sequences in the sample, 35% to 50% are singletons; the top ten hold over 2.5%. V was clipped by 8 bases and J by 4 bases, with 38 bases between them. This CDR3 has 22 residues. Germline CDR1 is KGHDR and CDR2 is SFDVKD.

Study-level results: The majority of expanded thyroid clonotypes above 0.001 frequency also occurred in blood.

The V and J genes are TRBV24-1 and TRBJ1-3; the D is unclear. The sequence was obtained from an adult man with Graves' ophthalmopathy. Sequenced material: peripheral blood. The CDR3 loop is CATTYPTRPAVGTNQLGNTIYF. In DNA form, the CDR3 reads TGTGCCACCACTTACCCCACACGACCCGCCGTGGGTACAAATCAACTGGGAAACACCATATATTTT.